The clone carrying this T cell receptor (beta chain) was found many times. As yet, its antigen is unknown. The record originates from a study of response to subunit inactivated influenza vaccine. Trimming cost V 2 bases and J 7 bases; bases outside gene matches: 1. There are 13 residues in the CDR3. CDR1 MNHNY and CDR2 SVGAGI come from the germline V gene (reference sequence). TCRdb re-analysed the RT-PCR reads in MiXCR, keeping a single row per CDR3 protein. Here the sample spans almost 250,000 distinct CDR3 sequences, 12% being singletons. Study results and caveats: Authors suggested that a seasonal influenza vaccination recruits few new T cells each time.

The clonotype was recovered from a man between 45 and 60 years old who received an inactivated influenza vaccine. The material was non-naive T cells sorted from PBMCs, obtained 14 days before vaccination. V and J are TRBV6-6 and TRBJ2-7; 11 bases are a match to TRBD1. The CDR3 coding sequence is TGTGCCAGCAGTTACGGGACAGGGGGTGAGCAGTACTTC. It specifies CASSYGTGGEQYF.